Below are 20 T cell receptor beta chains sequenced from a single sample in a study of OX40 agonist ivuxolimab in advanced cancers. Some clones are missing from TCRdb's copy, which holds only in-frame ones; the method was immunoSEQ multiplex PCR. The sample records roughly 60,000 clones, around 90% being singletons. The material sequenced was CD4+ or CD8+ T cells sorted from blood, taken in a trial of the OX40 agonist ivuxolimab. Receptor source: an adult with an advanced solid tumor such as melanoma, head and neck, liver or kidney cancer.

This chain links TRBV19 with TRBJ2-7; possibly TRBD2 for D (6 bases). The CDR3 sequence is 14 residues long. V lost 5 bases, J lost 1 base, and 12 bases lay in between. Germline V gives CDR1 LNHDA, CDR2 SQIVND (reference sequence). The CDR3 protein is CASSPTGGSYEQYF. The CDR3 DNA reads as TGTGCCAGTAGTCCAACTGGGGGGTCCTACGAGCAGTACTTC. Combining the CDR3 with reference TRBV19 and TRBJ2-7 gives the whole variable domain DGGITQSPKYLFRKEGQNVTLSCEQNLNHDAMYWYRQDPGQGLRLIYYSQIVNDFQKGDIAEGYSVSREKKESFPLTVTSAQKNPTAFYLCASSPTGGSYEQYFGPGTRLTVT.

This clone appeared a single time. This chain links TRBV5-1 with TRBJ2-5; maybe TRBD1 (6 bases). The CDR3 sequence is 13 residues long. Germline CDR1 is SGHRS and CDR2 is YFSETQ. Trimming removed 5 bases from V and 3 bases from J, with 11 bases in between. As DNA, the CDR3 is TGCGCCAGCAGACCTACAGGGAAAGAGACCCAGTACTTC. This codes for CASRPTGKETQYF.

The rearrangement joins TRBV5-5 to TRBJ1-1, with 8 bases fitting TRBD1. CDR1 and CDR2 (germline): SGHKS, YYEKEE (reference sequence). The CDR3 covers 15 residues. Trimming removed 2 bases from V and 1 base from J; junction bases left unmatched: 4. CDR3 amino acids: CASSLTGTGNTEAFF. The CDR3 coding sequence is TGTGCCAGCAGCTTAACCGGGACAGGGAACACTGAAGCTTTCTTT.

The rearrangement uses TRBV27 and TRBJ1-2; TRBD1 agrees at 8 bases. The length of the CDR3 is 15 residues. Germline assignment: CDR1 MNHEY and CDR2 SMNVEV (reference sequence). Unmatched junction bases numbered 7, after V lost 2 bases and J lost 5 bases. In nucleotides, the CDR3 is TGTGCCAGCAGTTTACAGGGGGCGTGGAATTATGGCTACACCTTC. The encoded protein is CASSLQGAWNYGYTF.

This chain connects TRBV5-4 to TRBJ2-1; D not resolved. Trimming took off 0 bases at V and 2 bases at J, with 9 bases between the two ends. Germline CDR1 is SGHNT and CDR2 is YYREEE (reference sequence). This CDR3 has 15 residues. CDR3: CASSLEILAYNEQFF. The DNA for the CDR3 is TGTGCCAGCAGCTTGGAAATTTTAGCCTACAATGAGCAGTTCTTC.

The CDR3 nucleotides are TGTGCCATCTCCCCGGGACAGGGTTCCTACAATGAGCAGTTCTTC. This gives the protein CAISPGQGSYNEQFF. This chain joins TRBV2 and TRBJ2-1; 9 bases align to TRBD1. Per germline, CDR1 SNHLY and CDR2 FYNNEI. V was clipped by 10 bases and J by 1 base; unmatched bases: 8. The CDR3 is 15 amino acids.

The gene calls are TRBV6-5 and TRBJ2-4; TRBD1 matches 9 bases. CDR1 MNHEY and CDR2 SVGAGI come from the germline V gene. The J segment lost 6 bases and the V segment lost 2 bases, leaving 2 bases of the junction unmatched. This CDR3 is built from 14 residues. CDR3 region: CASSYTDRGNIQYF. The CDR3 DNA reads as TGTGCCAGCAGTTACACGGACAGGGGAAACATTCAGTACTTC.

This chain links TRBV19 with TRBJ2-2; 7 bases fit TRBD2. Per germline, CDR1 LNHDA and CDR2 SQIVND (reference sequence). CDR3 size: 16 residues. V lost 1 base to trimming and J lost 6 bases; unmatched junction nucleotides: 8. The chain's CDR3 is CASSIVAGDIAGELFF. The CDR3 DNA reads TGTGCCAGTAGTATAGTGGCGGGGGATATAGCCGGGGAGCTGTTTTTT.

V gene TRBV30 combines with J gene TRBJ2-1; TRBD2 matches 16 bases. Germline assignment: CDR1 GTSNPN and CDR2 SVGIG (reference sequence). The CDR3 spans 13 residues. The V gene end was trimmed by 5 bases and the J gene end by 14 bases; junction bases not matched to a gene: 6. The CDR3 bases are TGTGCCTGGGCGGGACTAGCGGGAGGGGGGGAGTTCTTC. Residues: CAWAGLAGGGEFF. Filled out from reference TRBV30 and TRBJ2-1, the complete variable domain reads SQTIHQWPATLVQPVGSPLSLECTVEGTSNPNLYWYRQAAGRGLQLLFYSVGIGQISSEVPQNLSASRPQDRQFILSSKKLLLSDSGFYLCAWAGLAGGGEFFGPGTRLTVL.

V is TRBV10-3 and J is TRBJ1-2; D remains unclear. Germline lookup yields CDR1 ENHRY and CDR2 SYGVKD. The CDR3 runs to 14 residues. Deletions cut 8 bases from V and 6 bases from J, with 19 bases between. The CDR3: CAIEGRAGRDGYTF. CDR3 sequence (DNA): TGTGCCATCGAGGGCCGGGCGGGGAGAGATGGCTACACCTTC.

The chain is built from TRBV4-1 and TRBJ2-3; possibly TRBD1 or TRBD2 for D (5 bases each). The CDR3 is made up of 14 amino acids. Germline CDR1 is MGHRA and CDR2 is YSYEKL. V lost 0 bases and J lost 3, with 7 bases in between. CDR3 protein: CASSQDEGTDTQYF. CDR3 in DNA: TGCGCCAGCAGCCAAGATGAGGGGACAGATACGCAGTATTTT.

The chain employs TRBV9 and TRBJ1-1; TRBD1 aligns across 11 bases. Germline V lookup: CDR1 SGDLS, CDR2 YYNGEE. The CDR3 spans 14 residues. Unmatched junction bases numbered 5, after V lost 3 bases and J lost 7 bases. The CDR3 loop is CASSAGTGGNEAFF. CDR3 nucleotide sequence: TGTGCCAGCAGCGCAGGGACAGGGGGGAATGAAGCTTTCTTT.

The V and J genes are TRBV7-9 and TRBJ1-6; D may be TRBD1 (5 bases). The germline V and J ends were trimmed by 1 base and 7 bases, with 14 bases remaining between them. This CDR3 has 16 amino acids. Germline lookup yields CDR1 SEHNR and CDR2 FQNEAQ (reference sequence). The CDR3 DNA follows: TGTGCCAGCAGCTTAGGGTCGGTAGGGGAGAATTCACCCCTCCACTTT. Its translation: CASSLGSVGENSPLHF.

This chain joins TRBV18 and TRBJ2-7; the D gene is possibly TRBD2 (5 bases). Germline assignment: CDR1 KGHSH and CDR2 LQKENI. This CDR3 has 13 amino acids. Trimming took off 0 bases at V and 3 bases at J, with 6 bases between the two ends. CDR3 sequence reads: CASSPPGDYEQYF. CDR3 DNA sequence: TGTGCCAGCTCACCACCCGGGGACTACGAGCAGTACTTC.

This chain connects TRBV2 to TRBJ2-5; 11 bases map to TRBD2. V shed 7 bases, J shed 5 bases, and the junction held 6 bases outside the gene matches. Germline CDR1 SNHLY, CDR2 FYNNEI. CDR3 length: 14 residues. In DNA form, the CDR3 reads TGTGCCAGCACCCTAGCGGGAGGAGGCGAGACCCAGTACTTC. This translates into CASTLAGGGETQYF.

V is TRBV10-3 and J is TRBJ1-2; D unresolved. This CDR3 spans 12 amino acids. CDR1 and CDR2 (germline): ENHRY, SYGVKD. V lost 0 bases and J 6 bases, leaving 5 bases between the germline ends. CDR3 loop: CAISESWDGYTF. CDR3 coding DNA: TGTGCCATCAGTGAGTCGTGGGATGGCTACACCTTC.

The CDR3 is CASTIGGSTYEQYF. DNA for the CDR3: TGTGCCAGCACCATCGGAGGCTCGACATACGAGCAGTACTTC. V and J are TRBV11-2 and TRBJ2-7, with D perhaps matching TRBD2 (5 bases). The V gene lost 7 bases and the J gene lost 4 bases, with 17 bases spanning the gap. Germline V gene data show CDR1 as SGHAT and CDR2 as FQNNGV. CDR3 length: 14 amino acids.

The V and J genes are TRBV6-1 and TRBJ2-1; possibly TRBD2 for D (5 bases). This CDR3 has 14 residues. Per the germline V gene, CDR1 is MNHNS and CDR2 is SASEGT. Trimming stripped 8 bases from V and 8 bases from J, with 19 bases between. The DNA for the CDR3 is TGTGCCAGCTCGGACCTAGGATCGGAGGATGAGCAGTTCTTC. It translates to CASSDLGSEDEQFF.

The chain is built from TRBV30 and TRBJ2-1; 13 bases line up with TRBD2. V trimming: 2 bases; J trimming: 4 bases; junction bases outside the gene matches: 11. The CDR3 has 18 residues. CDR1 is GTSNPN, CDR2 SVGIG, per germline (reference sequence). This CDR3 is CAWSWPSGLAGLYNEQFF. The CDR3 nucleotides read TGTGCCTGGAGTTGGCCTTCGGGACTAGCGGGATTGTACAATGAGCAGTTCTTC.

This chain joins TRBV27 and TRBJ1-5, with D possibly matching TRBD1 (5 bases). The CDR3 is made up of 14 amino acids. The germline V gene encodes CDR1 MNHEY and CDR2 SMNVEV (reference sequence). V was pared by 6 bases and J by 5 bases, with 14 bases between. In nucleotides, the CDR3 is TGTGCCAGCAGATTTTACAGGTTGGATCAGCCCCAGCATTTT. It codes for CASRFYRLDQPQHF.